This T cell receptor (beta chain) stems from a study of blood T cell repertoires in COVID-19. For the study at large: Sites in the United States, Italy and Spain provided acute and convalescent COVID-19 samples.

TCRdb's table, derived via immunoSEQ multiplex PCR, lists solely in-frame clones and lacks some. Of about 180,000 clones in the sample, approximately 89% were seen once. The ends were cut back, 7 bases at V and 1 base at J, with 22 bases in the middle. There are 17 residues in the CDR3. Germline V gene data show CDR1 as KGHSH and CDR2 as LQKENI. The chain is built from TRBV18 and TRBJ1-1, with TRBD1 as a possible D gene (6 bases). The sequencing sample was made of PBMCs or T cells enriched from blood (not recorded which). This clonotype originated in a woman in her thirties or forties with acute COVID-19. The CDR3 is CASFPLQVSQGNTEAFF. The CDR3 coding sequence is TGTGCCAGCTTCCCCCTGCAGGTTTCACAGGGGAACACTGAAGCTTTCTTT.